Reported below is one T cell receptor (beta chain). As processed by the authors: Using reference gene primer amplification, nucleated cell counts were estimated. Sequencing was performed with immunoSEQ multiplex PCR; in TCRdb, only in-frame clones are kept and a portion is missing. From that table come the V and J calls and clone size; the DNA was used to work out D and trimming. The table has about 150,000 clones, approximately 80% seen once; the top ten hold less than 4.5%. This entry belongs to a study of blood T cell repertoires in COVID-19. Study-level background: COVID-19 samples from acute and convalescent phases originated in the United States, Italy and Spain. In each case, the material was cDNA or gDNA derived from T cells, B-cell-depleted T cells, or PBMCs.

V lost 3 bases and J lost 4; bases outside the gene matches: 6. The CDR3 extends over 14 amino acids. The germline CDR1 and CDR2 sequences are LGHDT and YNNKEL (reference sequence). The sample was peripheral blood. The TCR originated in a woman aged 80 or over with acute or convalescent COVID-19. The chain links TRBV3-1 (or the pseudogene TRBV3-2) to TRBJ2-7, with 7 bases identical to TRBD1. CDR3 in DNA: TGTGCCAGCAGCCAGCAAGGGGGCGGTTACGAGCAGTACTTC. Its protein product is CASSQQGGGYEQYF.